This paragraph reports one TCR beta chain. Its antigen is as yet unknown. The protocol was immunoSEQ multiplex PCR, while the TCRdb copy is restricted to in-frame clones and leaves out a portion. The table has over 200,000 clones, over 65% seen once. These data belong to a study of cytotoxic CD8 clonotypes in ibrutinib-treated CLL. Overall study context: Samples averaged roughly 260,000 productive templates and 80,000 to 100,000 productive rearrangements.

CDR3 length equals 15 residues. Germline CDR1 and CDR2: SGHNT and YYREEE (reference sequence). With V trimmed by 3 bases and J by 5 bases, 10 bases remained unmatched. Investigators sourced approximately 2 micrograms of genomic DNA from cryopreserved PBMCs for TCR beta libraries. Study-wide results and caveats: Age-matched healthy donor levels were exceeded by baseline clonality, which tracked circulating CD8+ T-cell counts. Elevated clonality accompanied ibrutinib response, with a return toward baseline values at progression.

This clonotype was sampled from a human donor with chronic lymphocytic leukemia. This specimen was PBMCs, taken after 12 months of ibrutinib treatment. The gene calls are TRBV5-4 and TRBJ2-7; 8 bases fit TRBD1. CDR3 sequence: CASSSWTGPGHEQYF. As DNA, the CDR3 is TGTGCCAGCAGCTCCTGGACAGGGCCGGGGCACGAGCAGTACTTC.